One TCR beta chain is described in this entry. The sample originates from a study of blood T cell repertoires in COVID-19. Study context: Sources were T cells, B-cell-depleted T cells, or PBMCs; the material itself was cDNA or gDNA.

This CDR3 has 16 amino acids. Trimming shortened V by 0 bases and J by 2 bases, and 10 bases separated the two germline ends. Germline CDR1 LGHDT, CDR2 YNNKEL (reference sequence). Libraries were prepared by immunoSEQ multiplex PCR; TCRdb keeps only in-frame clonotypes and omits some of them. The data contain fewer than 60,000 clones, more than 75% of them singletons. The sequenced sample consisted of peripheral blood. The receptor comes from a woman of 80 years or more with acute or convalescent COVID-19. The gene calls are TRBV3-1 (or the pseudogene TRBV3-2) and TRBJ1-4; D not certain. CDR3 sequence reads: CASSQDLTITNEKLFF. As DNA, the CDR3 is TGTGCCAGCAGCCAAGATTTGACAATTACTAATGAAAAACTGTTTTTT.